One sample yielded the 13 T cell receptor beta chains listed below, sequenced in a study of T cells in Graves' hyperthyroidism and ophthalmopathy. The CDR3 regions of TCR beta were amplified from RNA transcripts. An initial round of RT-PCR targeting the TCR CDR3 relied on the HTBI primer set. TCRdb re-analysed the multiplex PCR reads in MiXCR, keeping a single row per CDR3 protein. The profile shows some 350,000 distinct CDR3 sequences, approximately 16% of them singletons. Sequencing was carried out using blood. The source of these receptors is a woman aged 55-69 years with Graves' ophthalmopathy.

This clonotype was seen many times. The chain employs TRBV7-2 and TRBJ1-3; tentatively, D is TRBD1 (5 bases). The CDR3 covers 16 residues. CDR1 is SGHTA and CDR2 is FQGNSA in the germline V gene. Trimming pared 0 bases from V and 4 bases from J, leaving 13 bases between. The CDR3 region has the DNA TGTGCCAGCAGCTTAGCGTTAACAGGAGCAGGAAACACCATATATTTT. This gives the protein CASSLALTGAGNTIYF. Full variable domain (outside the CDR3, taken from reference TRBV7-2 and TRBJ1-3): GAGVSQSPSNKVTEKGKDVELRCDPISGHTALYWYRQSLGQGLEFLIYFQGNSAPDKSGLPSDRFSAERTGGSVSTLTIQRTQQEDSAVYLCASSLALTGAGNTIYFGEGSWLTVV.

The chain couples TRBV29-1 to TRBJ1-1; D is undetermined. Trimming removed 3 bases from V and 4 bases from J, with 18 bases in between. Germline CDR1 reads SQVTM; CDR2 reads ANQGSEA. The length of the CDR3 is 15 residues. The CDR3 bases are TGCAGCGTTGACCCCCGGGCGGGAGGGAGCACTGAAGCTTTCTTT. This codes for CSVDPRAGGSTEAFF.

The J gene is TRBJ2-2, the V gene TRBV5-1; TRBD2 matches at 14 bases. V gave up 3 bases and J gave up 4 bases; unmatched junction bases: 5. Germline V gives CDR1 SGHRS, CDR2 YFSETQ. The CDR3 runs to 17 residues. For the CDR3, the DNA is TGCGCCAGCAGCTCGGGACTAGCGGGAGTAGGCACCGGGGAGCTGTTTTTT. Its protein product is CASSSGLAGVGTGELFF.

In this sample, this clonotype turned up a few times. The V and J genes are TRBV7-2 and TRBJ2-2; 12 bases map to TRBD2. Germline loops: CDR1 SGHTA, CDR2 FQGNSA. With 6 bases clipped from V and 7 bases from J, the junction kept 6 bases outside the gene matches. This CDR3 has 15 amino acids. CDR3 in amino acids: CASSLAGGSNGELFF. Here the CDR3 DNA reads TGTGCCAGCAGTCTAGCGGGAGGGTCTAACGGGGAGCTGTTTTTT.

In this sample, this clonotype turned up a few times. This sequence joins TRBV24-1 and TRBJ2-7; TRBD2 matches 14 bases. V lost 4 bases to trimming and J lost 3 bases; unmatched junction nucleotides: 13. CDR1 and CDR2 (germline): KGHDR, SFDVKD. This CDR3 contains 19 residues. The CDR3 DNA sequence: TGTGCCACCAGTGACCGGCGCGCCGGGACTAGCGGGAGAATCTACGAGCAGTACTTC. Protein sequence: CATSDRRAGTSGRIYEQYF.

This sequence joins TRBV2 and TRBJ2-7; 11 bases are shared with TRBD1. This CDR3 is built from 13 residues. Trimming cost V 10 bases and J 4 bases; bases outside gene matches: 6. Per the germline V gene, CDR1 is SNHLY and CDR2 is FYNNEI. The CDR3 DNA follows: TGTGCCACAGGACAGGGGGCTATTTACGAGCAGTACTTC. It translates to CATGQGAIYEQYF.

This clonotype was observed a few times. The J gene is TRBJ2-5, the V gene TRBV28; possibly TRBD1 for D (6 bases). Trimming pared 2 bases from V and 3 bases from J, leaving 13 bases between. This CDR3 has 15 amino acids. CDR1 is MDHEN and CDR2 is SYDVKM in the germline V gene. The CDR3 spells CASSLTGMGEETQYF. The CDR3 DNA sequence: TGTGCCAGCAGTTTAACAGGGATGGGGGAAGAGACCCAGTACTTC.

This clonotype has a count of ten or more. This sequence joins TRBV2 and TRBJ1-4; D not certain. Trimming removed 7 bases at V and 4 bases at J, with 10 bases between. The length of the CDR3 is 13 residues. CDR1 is SNHLY, CDR2 FYNNEI, per germline. The CDR3 DNA sequence: TGTGCCAGCACCCCACACCTTAATGAAAAACTGTTTTTT. Amino acids: CASTPHLNEKLFF.

This clonotype was detected a few times. The V gene is TRBV9, the J gene TRBJ2-5; D perhaps matches TRBD2 (6 bases). CDR1 is SGDLS and CDR2 is YYNGEE in the germline V gene. The V gene lost 1 base and the J gene lost 4 bases, with 14 bases spanning the gap. The CDR3 loop spans 15 amino acids. As DNA, the CDR3 is TGTGCCAGCAGCGTACTAGCGAAGGGCGGAGAGACCCAGTACTTC. The encoded protein is CASSVLAKGGETQYF.

This chain links TRBV27 with TRBJ2-7; 11 bases agree with TRBD1. The V gene end was trimmed by 2 bases and the J gene end by 6 bases; junction bases not matched to a gene: 6. The CDR3 spans 15 residues. CDR1 and CDR2 from the germline V gene are MNHEY and SMNVEV (reference sequence). The CDR3 loop reads CASSLEGGTGGEQYF. CDR3 DNA: TGTGCCAGCAGTTTAGAGGGGGGGACAGGGGGCGAGCAGTACTTC.

The chain has TRBV6-2 or TRBV6-3 and TRBJ2-3; 9 positions agree with TRBD2. The V segment lost 6 bases and the J segment 2 bases; nucleotides outside the gene matches: 6. CDR1 MNHEY and CDR2 SVGEGT come from the germline V gene. This CDR3 region has 15 residues. The CDR3 loop is CASSPAGGYTDTQYF. The CDR3 coding sequence is TGTGCCAGCAGCCCAGCGGGAGGTTACACAGATACGCAGTATTTT.

This clonotype occurred many times. This sequence joins TRBV28 and TRBJ1-5; TRBD1 aligns across 9 bases. The CDR3 has 16 residues. Trimming removed 5 bases from V and 4 bases from J; junction bases left unmatched: 9. Germline values: CDR1 MDHEN, CDR2 SYDVKM. The CDR3 nucleotides are TGTGCCAGCAGTGCCCCGGGGACAGGGTTGAATCAGCCCCAGCATTTT. It is translated as CASSAPGTGLNQPQHF.

This clonotype occurred many times. This chain links TRBV5-1 with TRBJ2-1; the match to TRBD2 covers 10 bases. CDR1 SGHRS and CDR2 YFSETQ come from the germline V gene. The CDR3 is 14 amino acids. With V trimmed by 3 bases and J by 8 bases, 5 bases remained unmatched. The CDR3 sequence: CASSSSGGYDEQFF. CDR3 DNA: TGCGCCAGCAGCTCTAGCGGGGGTTATGATGAGCAGTTCTTC. The entire variable domain, with the rest obtained from reference TRBV5-1 and TRBJ2-1, is as follows: KAGVTQTPRYLIKTRGQQVTLSCSPISGHRSVSWYQQTPGQGLQFLFEYFSETQRNKGNFPGRFSGRQFSNSRSEMNVSTLELGDSALYLCASSSSGGYDEQFFGPGTRLTVL.